The source of this TCR beta chain is a study of T cell repertoires in cytomegalovirus infection. Study-level results: Ex vivo, HLA-C-restricted CMV-specific TCR beta clonotypes prevailed over the rest of the response.

The CDR3 has 17 amino acids. CDR1 is SGHVS and CDR2 is FQNEAQ in the germline V gene. Trimming stripped 5 bases from V and 2 bases from J, with 22 bases between. TCRdb redid the calling of the reads with MiXCR, one entry per CDR3 protein. The sample carries approximately 70,000 distinct CDR3 sequences, roughly 20% recorded once. This clonotype was picked up a small number of times. The antigen remains unidentified. This receptor was taken from a human donor in good health (CMV status not recorded). Some clones in this sample may be carry-over from other donors' samples. The chain recombines TRBV7-8 with TRBJ2-7, with D possibly being TRBD2 (5 bases). The sequencing input was PBMCs, sequenced either directly or after in vitro stimulation (not recorded which). The CDR3 loop is CASSTSKGAYETYEQYV. In nucleotides, the CDR3 is TGTGCCAGCAGCACCTCGAAGGGAGCCTACGAGACCTACGAGCAGTACGTC.